The source of this T cell receptor beta chain is a study of response to subunit inactivated influenza vaccine. TCRdb passed the RT-PCR reads through MiXCR, listing each CDR3 protein once. The table includes about 190,000 distinct CDR3 sequences, around 15% detected once. Study findings and constraints: T cells newly recruited by each seasonal influenza vaccination are few, the authors suggested.

This clonotype has only a few counts. Its antigen is still unknown. Trimming at V came to 1 base and at J to 5 bases, leaving 7 bases not matched to a gene. The CDR3 is made up of 16 amino acids. The sequence was obtained from a man between 50 and 59 years old who received an inactivated influenza vaccine. J is TRBJ2-1 and V is TRBV12-3 or TRBV12-4, with 8 nucleotides matching TRBD2. This material consisted of CD8+ T cells sorted from PBMCs, taken about 5 days after vaccination. The CDR3, as DNA: TGTGCCAGCAGTTTAGGGGGCGGGGGGCTCCACAATGAGCAGTTCTTC. It translates to CASSLGGGGLHNEQFF.